This T cell receptor beta chain was identified during a study of human T cells and chemical hapten exposure. Overall study findings and caveats: With regard to DPC sensitization, TCRs above 1 in 1000 frequency did not change. Expanded TCRs were compared with controls, and the expanded TCRs formed significantly more large CDR3 similarity clusters.

Noted time point: patch test 2, 6 weeks after DPC sensitization. Treatment meaning: therapeutic diphenylcyclopropenone sensitization with weekly scalp DPC. Patch tests were applied only after blood draws. TCRdb re-analysed the RACE reads in MiXCR, keeping a single row per CDR3 protein. The sample lists tens of thousands of distinct CDR3 sequences, around 9.5% occurring once. The V gene's germline CDR1 is LNHDA and CDR2 SQIVND (reference sequence). Deletions cut 0 bases from V and 2 bases from J, with 10 bases between. The CDR3 covers 15 residues. This clonotype was observed at least ten times. Its antigen is undetermined.

Sequencing was performed on whole blood, taken in connection with sensitization to the hapten diphenylcyclopropenone (DPC). This sequence originates from a woman aged 45-65 years with alopecia areata. Some clones in this sample may be carry-over from other donors' samples. This rearrangement joins TRBV19 to TRBJ1-2; D perhaps matches TRBD1 (5 bases). As DNA, the CDR3 is TGTGCCAGTAGTATAGATCGCCGGGACAACTATGGCTACACCTTC. This gives the protein CASSIDRRDNYGYTF.